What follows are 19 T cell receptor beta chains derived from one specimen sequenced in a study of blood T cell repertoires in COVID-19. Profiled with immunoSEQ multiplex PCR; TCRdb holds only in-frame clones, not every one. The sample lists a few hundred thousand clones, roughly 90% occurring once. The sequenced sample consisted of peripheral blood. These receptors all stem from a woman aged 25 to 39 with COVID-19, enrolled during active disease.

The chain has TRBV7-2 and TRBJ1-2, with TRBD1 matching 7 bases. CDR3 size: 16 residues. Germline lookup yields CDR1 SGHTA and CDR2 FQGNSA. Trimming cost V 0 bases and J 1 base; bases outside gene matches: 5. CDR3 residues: CASSLATGFVNYGYTF. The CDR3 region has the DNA TGTGCCAGCAGCTTAGCGACAGGGTTTGTTAACTATGGCTACACCTTC.

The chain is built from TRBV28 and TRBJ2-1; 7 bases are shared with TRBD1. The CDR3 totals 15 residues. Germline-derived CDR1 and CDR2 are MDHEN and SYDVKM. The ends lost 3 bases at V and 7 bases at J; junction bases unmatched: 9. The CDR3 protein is CASSLGQQRLNEQFF. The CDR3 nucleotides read TGTGCCAGCAGTTTGGGACAGCAGAGGTTGAATGAGCAGTTCTTC. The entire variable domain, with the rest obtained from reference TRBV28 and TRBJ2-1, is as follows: DVKVTQSSRYLVKRTGEKVFLECVQDMDHENMFWYRQDPGLGLRLIYFSYDVKMKEKGDIPEGYSVSREKKERFSLILESASTNQTSMYLCASSLGQQRLNEQFFGPGTRLTVL.

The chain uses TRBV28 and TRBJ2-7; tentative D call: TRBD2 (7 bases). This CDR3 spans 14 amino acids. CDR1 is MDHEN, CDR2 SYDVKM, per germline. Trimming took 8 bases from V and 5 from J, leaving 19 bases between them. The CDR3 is CASALGGTTHEQYF. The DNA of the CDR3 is TGTGCCAGCGCCCTCGGGGGGACAACACACGAGCAGTACTTC.

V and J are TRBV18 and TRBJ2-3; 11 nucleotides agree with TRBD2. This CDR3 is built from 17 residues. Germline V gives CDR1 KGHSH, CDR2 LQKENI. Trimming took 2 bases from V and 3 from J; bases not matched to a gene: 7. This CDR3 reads CASSPFLAGGQTDTQYF. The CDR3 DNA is TGTGCCAGCTCACCATTTCTAGCGGGGGGACAGACAGATACGCAGTATTTT.

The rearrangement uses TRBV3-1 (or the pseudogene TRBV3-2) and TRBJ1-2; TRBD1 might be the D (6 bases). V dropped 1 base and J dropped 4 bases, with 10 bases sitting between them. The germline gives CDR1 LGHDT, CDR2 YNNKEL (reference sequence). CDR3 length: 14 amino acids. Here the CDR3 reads CASSQGAGAYGYTF. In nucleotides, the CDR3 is TGTGCCAGCAGCCAAGGGGCAGGGGCCTATGGCTACACCTTC.

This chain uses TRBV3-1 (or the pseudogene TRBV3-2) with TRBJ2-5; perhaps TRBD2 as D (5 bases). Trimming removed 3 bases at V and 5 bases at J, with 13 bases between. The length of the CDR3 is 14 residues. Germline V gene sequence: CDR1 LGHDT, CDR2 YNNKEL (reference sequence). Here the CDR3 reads CASSQNSSPETQYF. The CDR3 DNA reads TGTGCCAGCAGCCAGAACTCTAGCCCCGAGACCCAGTACTTC.

The CDR3 is CASKGGAGTYNEQFF. The CDR3 bases are TGTGCCAGCAAGGGGGGGGCTGGGACCTACAATGAGCAGTTCTTC. The V and J genes are TRBV11-3 and TRBJ2-1, with a possible D match to TRBD2 (7 bases). The CDR3 is 15 amino acids. V was pared by 7 bases and J by 2 bases, with 15 bases between. CDR1 and CDR2 (germline): SGHNT, YENEEA.

CDR3 coding DNA: TGTGCCAGCAGCTTAGAGGGACAGGGGCCAAATGAAGCTTTCTTT. It specifies CASSLEGQGPNEAFF. The chain couples TRBV11-3 to TRBJ1-1, with 10 positions matching TRBD1. The CDR3 sequence is 15 residues long. V shed 0 bases and J 7 bases; nucleotides not matched to a gene: 5. Looked up from germline, CDR1 is SGHNT and CDR2 is YENEEA.

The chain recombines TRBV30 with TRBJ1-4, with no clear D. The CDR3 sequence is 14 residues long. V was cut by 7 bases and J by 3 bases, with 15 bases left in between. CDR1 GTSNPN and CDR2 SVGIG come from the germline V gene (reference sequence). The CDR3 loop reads CAFPLPPANEKLFF. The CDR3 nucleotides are TGTGCCTTCCCCCTCCCGCCGGCTAATGAAAAACTGTTTTTT.

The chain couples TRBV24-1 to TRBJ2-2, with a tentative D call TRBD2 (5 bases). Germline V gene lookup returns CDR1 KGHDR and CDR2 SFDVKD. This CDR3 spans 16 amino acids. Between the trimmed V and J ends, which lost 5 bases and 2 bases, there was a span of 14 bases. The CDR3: CATSGEGSLNTGELFF. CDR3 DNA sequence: TGTGCCACCAGTGGAGAGGGCAGCCTAAACACCGGGGAGCTGTTTTTT.

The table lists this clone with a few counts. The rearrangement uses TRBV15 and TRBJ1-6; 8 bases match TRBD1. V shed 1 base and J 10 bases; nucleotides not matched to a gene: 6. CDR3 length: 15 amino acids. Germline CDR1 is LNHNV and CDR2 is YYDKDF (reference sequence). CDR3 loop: CATSRAAGGESPLHF. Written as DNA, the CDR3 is TGTGCCACCAGCAGAGCGGCAGGGGGCGAATCACCCCTCCACTTT.

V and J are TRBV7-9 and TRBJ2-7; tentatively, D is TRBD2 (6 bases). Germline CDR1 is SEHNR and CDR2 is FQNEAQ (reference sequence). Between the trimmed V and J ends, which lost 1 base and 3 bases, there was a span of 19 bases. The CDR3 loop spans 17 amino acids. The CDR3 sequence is CASSLEFGGVPDYEQYF. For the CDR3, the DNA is TGTGCCAGCAGCTTAGAGTTCGGGGGAGTCCCCGACTACGAGCAGTACTTC.

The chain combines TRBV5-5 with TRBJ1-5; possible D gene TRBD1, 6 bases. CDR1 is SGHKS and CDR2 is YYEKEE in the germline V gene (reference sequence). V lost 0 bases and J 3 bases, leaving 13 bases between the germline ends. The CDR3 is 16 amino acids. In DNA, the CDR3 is TGTGCCAGCAGCTTGGGGGGGCTCAGCGTCAATCAGCCCCAGCATTTT. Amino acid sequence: CASSLGGLSVNQPQHF. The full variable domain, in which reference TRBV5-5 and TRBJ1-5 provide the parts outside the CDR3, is DAGVTQSPTHLIKTRGQQVTLRCSPISGHKSVSWYQQVLGQGPQFIFQYYEKEERGRGNFPDRFSARQFPNYSSELNVNALLLGDSALYLCASSLGGLSVNQPQHFGDGTRLSIL.

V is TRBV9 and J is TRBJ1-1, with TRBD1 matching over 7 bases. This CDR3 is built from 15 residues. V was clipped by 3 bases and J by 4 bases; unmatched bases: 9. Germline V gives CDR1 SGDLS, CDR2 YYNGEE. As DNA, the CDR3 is TGTGCCAGCAGCGGGAGACAGGGACGTGTCACTGAAGCTTTCTTT. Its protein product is CASSGRQGRVTEAFF.

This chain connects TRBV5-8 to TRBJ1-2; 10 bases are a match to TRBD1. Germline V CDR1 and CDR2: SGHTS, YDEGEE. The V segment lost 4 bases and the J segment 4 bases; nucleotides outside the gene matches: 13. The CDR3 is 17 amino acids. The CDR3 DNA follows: TGTGCCAGCAGCCTTACCGGGACAGGGGCCCCAATCTATGGCTACACCTTC. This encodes CASSLTGTGAPIYGYTF.

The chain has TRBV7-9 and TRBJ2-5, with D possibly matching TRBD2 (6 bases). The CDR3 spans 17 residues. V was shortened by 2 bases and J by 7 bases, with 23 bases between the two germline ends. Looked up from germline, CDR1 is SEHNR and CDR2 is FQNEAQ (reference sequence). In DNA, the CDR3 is TGTGCCAGCAGCTTATTCGCGGTAGTGGGCCCGGGGGTGACCCAGTACTTC. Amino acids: CASSLFAVVGPGVTQYF.

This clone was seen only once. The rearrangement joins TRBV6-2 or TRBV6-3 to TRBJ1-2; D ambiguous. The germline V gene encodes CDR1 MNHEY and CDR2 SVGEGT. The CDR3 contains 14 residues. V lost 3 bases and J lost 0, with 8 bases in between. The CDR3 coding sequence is TGTGCCAGCAGTTATGAGAGGCCTAACTATGGCTACACCTTC. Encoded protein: CASSYERPNYGYTF.

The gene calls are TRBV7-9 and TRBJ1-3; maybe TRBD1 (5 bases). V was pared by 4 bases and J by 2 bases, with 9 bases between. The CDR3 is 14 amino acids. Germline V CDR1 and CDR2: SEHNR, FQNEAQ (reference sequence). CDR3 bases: TGTGCCAGCAGCTCGGGGGGTCCTGGAAACACCATATATTTT. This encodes CASSSGGPGNTIYF. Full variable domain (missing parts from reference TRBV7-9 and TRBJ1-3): DTGVSQNPRHKITKRGQNVTFRCDPISEHNRLYWYRQTLGQGPEFLTYFQNEAQLEKSRLLSDRFSAERPKGSFSTLEIQRTEQGDSAMYLCASSSGGPGNTIYFGEGSWLTVV.

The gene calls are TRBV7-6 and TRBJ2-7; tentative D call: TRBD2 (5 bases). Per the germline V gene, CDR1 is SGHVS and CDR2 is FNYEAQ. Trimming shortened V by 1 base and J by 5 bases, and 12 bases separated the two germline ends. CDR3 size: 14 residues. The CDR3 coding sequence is TGTGCCAGCAGCTTAGAGCGCGGGTCCCACGAGCAGTACGTC. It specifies CASSLERGSHEQYV.